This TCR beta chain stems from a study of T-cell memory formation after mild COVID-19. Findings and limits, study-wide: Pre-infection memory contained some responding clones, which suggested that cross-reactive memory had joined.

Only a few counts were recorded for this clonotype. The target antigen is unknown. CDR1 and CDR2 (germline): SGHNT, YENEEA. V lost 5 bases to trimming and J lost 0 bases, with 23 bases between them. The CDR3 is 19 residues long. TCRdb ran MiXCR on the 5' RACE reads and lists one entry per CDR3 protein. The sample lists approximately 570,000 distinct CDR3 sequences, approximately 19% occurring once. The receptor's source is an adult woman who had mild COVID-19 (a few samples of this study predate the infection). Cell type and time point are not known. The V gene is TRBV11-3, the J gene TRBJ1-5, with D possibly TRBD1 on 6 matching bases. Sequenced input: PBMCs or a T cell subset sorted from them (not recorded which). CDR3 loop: CASSPTGNFPAYSNQPQHF. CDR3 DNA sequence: TGTGCCAGCAGCCCGACAGGAAACTTCCCCGCCTATAGCAATCAGCCCCAGCATTTT. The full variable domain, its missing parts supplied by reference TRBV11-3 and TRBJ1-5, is EAGVVQSPRYKIIEKKQPVAFWCNPISGHNTLYWYLQNLGQGPELLIRYENEEAVDDSQLPKDRFSAERLKGVDSTLKIQPAELGDSAVYLCASSPTGNFPAYSNQPQHFGDGTRLSIL.